This T cell receptor beta chain was sequenced during a study of cytomegalovirus exposure and HLA in healthy donors. PCR was performed using 60 Vbeta and 13 Jbeta primers. This table comes from immunoSEQ multiplex PCR, and its TCRdb copy is limited to in-frame clones, with some not included. The sample holds around 200,000 clones, 85% seen once. This clone was observed a few times. What it recognizes is unknown. Study results and caveats: Immune exposure data for these donors was limited to CMV serostatus. For most TCR beta V segments, an earlier analysis put the productive rate at about 87% or about 30% of the time. Follow-up analysis seemed to connect common viral pathogens with several of the most significant clusters identified.

This clonotype originated in a woman between 50 and 59 years old in good health and CMV-seronegative. What was sequenced was PBMCs.

The CDR3 here is CASTRGSSGYYNEQFF. In nucleotides, the CDR3 is TGTGCCAGCACCCGAGGGTCTAGCGGTTATTACAATGAGCAGTTCTTC. This chain links TRBV27 with TRBJ2-1; TRBD2 aligns across 7 bases. Unmatched junction bases numbered 13, after V lost 7 bases and J lost 4 bases. This CDR3 has 16 residues. Germline V gene sequence: CDR1 MNHEY, CDR2 SMNVEV (reference sequence).